This entry features one TCR beta chain sequence. The target of this receptor is not known. The record has no base qualities; no much larger clone is one base away. TCRbeta CDR3 regions were amplified from genomic DNA using the immunoSEQ Assay, a bias-controlled multiplex PCR. Per the source publication's procedure: Within the assay, amplification of reference gene primers was used to estimate how many nucleated cells each sample contained. To quantify the absolute abundance of each unique TCRbeta CDR3 rearrangement, sequence reads were collapsed and filtered. For each sample, productive Simpson clonality was calculated as the square root of Simpson's diversity index across productive rearrangements. TCRdb provides this immuneACCESS table in a form limited to in-frame rearrangements. Some clones are lacking; in checked studies, under half of them reflect an unresolved V gene, and why the rest are absent is not known. V and J calls and clone size are those listed in that table; D and trimming were worked out from the DNA. Within this sample are about 120,000 clones, with about 85% of them counted one time only. The biggest ten clones account for 3% to 5% of the sample.

These data belong to a study of blood T cell repertoires in COVID-19 (dated by TCRdb to 2019 to 2021). Context from the whole study: Samples covering the acute and convalescent phases of COVID-19 were provided by collaborators in the United States, Italy and Spain. The material from the prospective study consisted of cDNA or gDNA derived from T cells, B-cell-depleted T cells, or PBMCs. The dataset comprised deeply sampled blood TCRbeta repertoires from subjects exposed to, actively infected with, or recovered from COVID-19. The repertoires were released in a freely available public database intended as a resource for research on the immune response to SARS-CoV-2. Samples were obtained from the ongoing ImmuneRACE study (first 160 participants) and from 950 to 1,500 subjects provided by 6 global collaborators. Sample metadata almost always included a de-identified subject ID, COVID-19 status, age in years and sex. HLA class I and class II types, where available, came from metadata supplied by the sample provider rather than from assay-based typing.

Whole blood was collected in K2EDTA tubes by collaborating institutions according to the institutions' own protocols. For TCRbeta analysis, collaborators shipped samples as frozen whole blood, isolated PBMCs, or DNA extracted from either of those sample types. The CDR3 runs 16 amino acids, cysteine and phenylalanine included. The kept DNA is CDR3 alone, 48 bases in frame from the first base. Trimming takes 3 bases from V and 8 bases from J, and the germline ends sit 22 bases apart. Based on the germline V gene, the CDR1 and CDR2 sequences are LGHNT and FRNRAP. What the research found in general, with its limitations: Clinical and demographic metadata were provided uncurated, with the amount varying by source and participant.

The V and J segments used are TRBV12-5 and TRBJ1-2; TRBD1 is possibly the D segment (5 matching bases). This receptor was obtained from a man in his fifties or sixties with acute or convalescent COVID-19. Source material: peripheral blood. The CDR3 in this case is CASGLWFWNRTMGYTF. The sequenced DNA is TGTGCTAGTGGTTTATGGTTCTGGAACAGGACTATGGGCTACACCTTC.